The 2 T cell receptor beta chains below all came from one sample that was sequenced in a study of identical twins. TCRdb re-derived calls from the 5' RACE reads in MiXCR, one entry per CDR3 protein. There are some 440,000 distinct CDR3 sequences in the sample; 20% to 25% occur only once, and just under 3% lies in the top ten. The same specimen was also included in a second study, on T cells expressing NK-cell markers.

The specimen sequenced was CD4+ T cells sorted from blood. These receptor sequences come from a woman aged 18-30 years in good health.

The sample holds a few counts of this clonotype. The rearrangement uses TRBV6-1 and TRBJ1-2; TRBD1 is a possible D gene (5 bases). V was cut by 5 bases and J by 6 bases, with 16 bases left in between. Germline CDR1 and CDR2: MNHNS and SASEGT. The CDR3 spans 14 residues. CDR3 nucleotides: TGTGCCAGCAGTCGACTTACGCCGGACAATGGCTACACCTTC. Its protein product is CASSRLTPDNGYTF.

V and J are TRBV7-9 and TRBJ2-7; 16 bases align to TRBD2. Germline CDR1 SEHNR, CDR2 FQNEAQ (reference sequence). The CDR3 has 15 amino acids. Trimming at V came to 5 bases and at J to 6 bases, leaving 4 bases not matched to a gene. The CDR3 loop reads CASSPGTSGRGEQYF. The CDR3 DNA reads TGTGCCAGCAGCCCAGGGACTAGCGGGAGGGGCGAGCAGTACTTC.